This T cell receptor (beta chain) originates from a study of T-cell reconstitution after alpha-beta-depleted transplantation in children. The authors prepared the TCRbeta library with unique molecular identifiers. TCRdb independently ran MiXCR on the PCR reads; one entry per CDR3 protein. The table shows roughly 500,000 distinct CDR3 sequences, with around a third occurring only once. The CDR3 runs 13 residues. Germline assignment: CDR1 SGHRS and CDR2 YFSETQ. V was clipped by 0 bases and J by 5 bases, with 8 bases between them. V is TRBV5-1 and J is TRBJ2-5; D perhaps matches TRBD1 (5 bases). Source: PBMCs from the stem cell graft donor, taken from the stem cell graft. The TCR comes from a human donor who donated a stem cell graft to a child with aplastic anemia. CDR3 region: CASSLGKGETQYF. DNA of the CDR3: TGCGCCAGCAGCTTGGGGAAGGGGGAGACCCAGTACTTC.